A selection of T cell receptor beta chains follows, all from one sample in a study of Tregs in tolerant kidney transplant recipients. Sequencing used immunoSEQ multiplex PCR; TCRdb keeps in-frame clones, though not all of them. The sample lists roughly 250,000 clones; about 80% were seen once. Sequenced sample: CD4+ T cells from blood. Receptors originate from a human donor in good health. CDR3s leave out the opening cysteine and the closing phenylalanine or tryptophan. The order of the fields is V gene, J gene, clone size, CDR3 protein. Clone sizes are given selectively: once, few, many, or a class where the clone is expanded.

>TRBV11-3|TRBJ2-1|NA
ASNNAWASGHNEQF
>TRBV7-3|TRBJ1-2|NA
ASSQTGGPYGYT
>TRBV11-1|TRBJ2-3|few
ASRILAGALSTDTQY
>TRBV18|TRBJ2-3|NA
ASSPVSLAGGNQDTQY
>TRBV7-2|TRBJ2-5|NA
ASSLNVGSWTQY
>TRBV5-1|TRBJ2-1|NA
ASSQLAGAPDEQF
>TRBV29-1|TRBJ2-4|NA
SGTKAGGYIQY
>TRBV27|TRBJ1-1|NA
ASRTAGFGAF
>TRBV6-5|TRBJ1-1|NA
ASSLDRAKNTEAF
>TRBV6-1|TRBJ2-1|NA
ASSEGLAGVWEQF
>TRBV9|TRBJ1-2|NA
ASSVAGVGNYGHT
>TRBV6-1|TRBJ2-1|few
ASSEESGGANEQF
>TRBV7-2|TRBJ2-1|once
ASSFSGTYNEQF
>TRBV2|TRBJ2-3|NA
ASSLTSGRGTQY
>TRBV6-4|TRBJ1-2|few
ASSEIGSNSGYT
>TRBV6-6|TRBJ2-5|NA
ASSLPGPPETQY
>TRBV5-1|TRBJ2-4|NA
ASSRDRADIQY
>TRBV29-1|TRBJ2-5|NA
SVTSGGNQETQY
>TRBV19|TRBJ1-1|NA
ASSLRQGERKTEAF
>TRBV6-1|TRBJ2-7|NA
ASSPNQGHEQY
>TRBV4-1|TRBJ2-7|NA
ASRLTSGGSEQY
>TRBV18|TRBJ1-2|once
ASSPSGTGSGYT
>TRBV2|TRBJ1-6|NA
ASKRGDNSPLH
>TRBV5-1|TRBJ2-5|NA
ASSLMNSFQETQY
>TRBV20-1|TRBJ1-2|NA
SASSNYGYT
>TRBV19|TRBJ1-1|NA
ASSIYGRIPFKGENTEAF
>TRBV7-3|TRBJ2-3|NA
ASSPRGPGTDTQY
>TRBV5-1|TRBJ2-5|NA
ASSLLPDQETQY
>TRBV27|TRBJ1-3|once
ASTSQGSGNTIY
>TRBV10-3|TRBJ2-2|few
AISAGYGELF
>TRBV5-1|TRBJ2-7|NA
ASSLDRPHEQY
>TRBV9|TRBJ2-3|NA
ASSVGGGPRTDTQY
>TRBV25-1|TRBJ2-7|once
ASSALRKTGAGLEQY
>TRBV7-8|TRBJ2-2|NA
AGAGANTGELF
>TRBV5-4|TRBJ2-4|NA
ASSFVDSHHIQY
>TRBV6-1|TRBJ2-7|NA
ASSRDVSSVQY
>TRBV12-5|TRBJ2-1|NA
ASGYEQF
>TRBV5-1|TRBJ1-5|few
ASSPPDRGDSNQPQH
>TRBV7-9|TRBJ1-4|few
ASSSGQGVANEKLF
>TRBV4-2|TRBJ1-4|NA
ASSQESGTGHNEKLF
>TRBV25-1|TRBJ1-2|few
ASTLKGREGGYT
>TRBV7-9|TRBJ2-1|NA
ASSLAGRDGIYNEQF
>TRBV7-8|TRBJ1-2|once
ASSEGTSYYGYT
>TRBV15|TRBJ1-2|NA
ATSSGTDYGYT
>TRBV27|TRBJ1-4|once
ASSLGQGVEKLF
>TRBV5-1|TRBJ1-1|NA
ASSLQGAGTEAF
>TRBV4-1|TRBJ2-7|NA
ASSQGGLGSYEQY
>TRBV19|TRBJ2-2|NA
ASIVTDRQNTGELF
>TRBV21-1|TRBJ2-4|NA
ASSMVAGGKNIQY
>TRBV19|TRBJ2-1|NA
ASSIGTSPNEQF